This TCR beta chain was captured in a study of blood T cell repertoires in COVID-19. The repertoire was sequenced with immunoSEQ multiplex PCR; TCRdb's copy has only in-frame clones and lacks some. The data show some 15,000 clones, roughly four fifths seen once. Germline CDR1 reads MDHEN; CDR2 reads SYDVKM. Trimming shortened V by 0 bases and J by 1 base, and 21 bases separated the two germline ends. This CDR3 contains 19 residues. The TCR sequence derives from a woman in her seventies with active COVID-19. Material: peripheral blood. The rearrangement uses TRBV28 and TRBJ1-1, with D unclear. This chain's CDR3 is CASSLWAPIKKTTNTEAFF. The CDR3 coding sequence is TGTGCCAGCAGTTTATGGGCTCCGATTAAAAAGACAACGAACACTGAAGCTTTCTTT.